This entry lists 4 T cell receptor beta chains sequenced from one sample in a study of T and B cells in COVID-19 patients. Blood genomic DNA input for TRB amplification was roughly 250-500 ng. TRB rearrangements were amplified by multiplex PCR with BIOMED2 TRB-A/B primers. TCRdb reprocessed the multiplex PCR reads via MiXCR and lists one record per CDR3 protein. Here the sample spans some 21,000 distinct CDR3 sequences, approximately 30% being singletons. Sequenced: blood. The receptor source for this set is a human donor who had recovered from COVID-19.

The table lists this clonotype with many counts. The J gene is TRBJ2-5, the V gene TRBV12-3 or TRBV12-4; 14 bases are shared with TRBD2. This CDR3 contains 18 residues. J was trimmed by 4 bases and V by 4 bases; bases with no gene match: 11. CDR3 loop: CASSSVIGGLAGGETQYF. CDR3 bases: TGTGCCAGCAGTTCCGTAATAGGCGGACTAGCGGGGGGAGAGACCCAGTACTTC.

This clonotype was picked up one time. The chain has TRBV29-1 and TRBJ2-3; 9 bases are shared with TRBD1. The V gene's germline CDR1 is SQVTM and CDR2 ANQGSEA. V was clipped by 5 bases and J by 1 base; unmatched bases: 7. This CDR3 is built from 15 residues. The CDR3 reads CSVFLDRGRTDTQYF. The CDR3 DNA is TGCAGCGTTTTCTTGGACAGGGGACGCACAGATACGCAGTATTTT.

The rearrangement uses TRBV19 and TRBJ2-5; 13 bases are shared with TRBD2. Germline V lookup: CDR1 LNHDA, CDR2 SQIVND (reference sequence). CDR3 length: 15 amino acids. V was clipped by 4 bases and J by 5 bases; unmatched bases: 4. The CDR3 sequence: CASSTTSGGTETQYF. The CDR3 DNA reads TGTGCCAGTAGTACGACTAGCGGGGGGACGGAGACCCAGTACTTC.

This clonotype was seen a few times. The gene calls are TRBV27 and TRBJ1-6; no clear D gene. Trimming pared 3 bases from V and 0 bases from J, leaving 9 bases between. The germline CDR1 and CDR2 sequences are MNHEY and SMNVEV (reference sequence). The CDR3 contains 16 residues. CDR3 residues: CASSFFGSSYNSPLHF. The CDR3 DNA follows: TGTGCCAGCAGTTTCTTTGGTAGCTCCTATAATTCACCCCTCCACTTT.